The entry that follows covers one T cell receptor (beta chain) sequence. Antigen unknown. The data originate from a study of cytomegalovirus exposure and HLA in healthy donors. Whole-study findings and limits: Researchers reported in a later analysis that a missense DCLRE1C variant was tied to TCR beta V- and J-gene trimming. CMV serostatus was the sole immune exposure information available.

CDR1 and CDR2 from the germline V gene are GTSNPN and SVGIG (reference sequence). The CDR3 totals 14 residues. The V end was cut by 6 bases, the J end by 0 bases, with 11 bases between. Primers for the PCR totalled 60 Vbeta and 13 Jbeta. The data were produced by immunoSEQ multiplex PCR, yet TCRdb's version contains in-frame clones alone and is incomplete. This repertoire includes some 62,000 clones. Sequenced material: PBMCs. This TCR came from a man aged 25-40 years in good health and CMV-seropositive. The rearrangement links TRBV30 to TRBJ1-4, with no clear D. In nucleotides, the CDR3 is TGTGCCTGTTCACCCGGAGCAACTAATGAAAAACTGTTTTTT. Its translation: CACSPGATNEKLFF.